This TCR beta chain was captured in a study of cytotoxic CD8 clonotypes in ibrutinib-treated CLL. Study-wide background: Included were 11 relapsed/refractory and approximately 15 treatment-naive patients, of whom 17 were IGHV unmutated. The study recorded mean values of about 260,000 productive templates and tens of thousands of productive rearrangements per sample. General observations from the study: There were few public clonotypes, and on treatment they contracted or stayed stable.

A remark on this clone: What it recognizes is unknown.

TCRdb keeps only in-frame clones here, not all; method: immunoSEQ multiplex PCR. The sample yields 52,000 or so clones, around four fifths seen once. V lost 0 bases and J 2 bases, leaving 12 bases between the germline ends. Germline CDR1 SGDLS, CDR2 YYNGEE. This CDR3 is 16 amino acids long. The specimen was PBMCs, collected after 24 months of ibrutinib treatment. This TCR came from a human donor with chronic lymphocytic leukemia. The chain recombines TRBV9 with TRBJ2-1; tentative D call: TRBD2 (5 bases). The CDR3 sequence: CASSVGGGGPYNEQFF. The CDR3 nucleotides read TGTGCCAGCAGCGTAGGCGGAGGCGGGCCCTACAATGAGCAGTTCTTC.